The 5 T cell receptor beta chains in this list originate from one sample, sequenced in a study of blood T cell repertoires in COVID-19. Repertoires were generated with immunoSEQ multiplex PCR, while TCRdb's copy carries only in-frame clones and drops some. This sample has around 300,000 clones, with roughly 90% found just once. Input material: peripheral blood. These TCRs come from a woman between 40 and 55 years old with COVID-19, enrolled during active disease.

This chain links TRBV3-1 (or the pseudogene TRBV3-2) with TRBJ1-4, with D unresolved. V was shortened by 1 base and J by 4 bases, with 7 bases between the two germline ends. Germline CDR1 LGHDT, CDR2 YNNKEL (reference sequence). This CDR3 has 14 amino acids. This CDR3 is CASSQAAGNEKLFF. The CDR3, as DNA: TGTGCCAGCAGCCAAGCCGCGGGTAATGAAAAACTGTTTTTT.

This chain connects TRBV28 to TRBJ1-1; D call uncertain. Germline CDR1 reads MDHEN; CDR2 reads SYDVKM. The CDR3 covers 11 residues. Between the trimmed V and J ends, which lost 8 bases and 10 bases, there was a span of 14 bases. The CDR3 DNA is TGTGCCAGCCTTGGAGGATGGGTAGCTTTCTTT. This sequence encodes CASLGGWVAFF.

The chain couples TRBV24-1 to TRBJ2-2; a weak D match, TRBD2 (6 bases). Trimming shortened V by 5 bases and J by 0 bases, and 12 bases separated the two germline ends. In germline, CDR1 is KGHDR, CDR2 SFDVKD. This CDR3 spans 16 amino acids. As DNA, the CDR3 is TGTGCCACCAGTGCTAATAGCGGATCGAACACCGGGGAGCTGTTTTTT. Translating it yields CATSANSGSNTGELFF.

Worth noting for this clone: This specimen includes other DNA sequences encoding the same CDR3. The chain employs TRBV7-8 and TRBJ2-3; 9 positions match TRBD1. Trimming removed 3 bases from V and 2 bases from J; junction bases left unmatched: 6. CDR1 and CDR2 from the germline V gene are SGHVS and FQNEAQ. The CDR3 totals 16 residues. CDR3 sequence reads: CASSLWRDRVTDTQYF. The CDR3 bases are TGTGCCAGCAGCTTGTGGCGGGACAGGGTCACAGATACGCAGTATTTT.

This clone is a singleton in its sample. The rearrangement joins TRBV12-5 to TRBJ1-2, with 7 bases that match TRBD1. After removal of 6 bases from V and 4 bases from J, the junction contained 11 bases not matched to a gene. Germline V gene data show CDR1 as LGHNT and CDR2 as FRNRAP. The CDR3 is 15 residues long. CDR3 nucleotide sequence: TGTGCTAGTGGCATACCCACAGGGGCTGGCTATGGCTACACCTTC. This sequence encodes CASGIPTGAGYGYTF.